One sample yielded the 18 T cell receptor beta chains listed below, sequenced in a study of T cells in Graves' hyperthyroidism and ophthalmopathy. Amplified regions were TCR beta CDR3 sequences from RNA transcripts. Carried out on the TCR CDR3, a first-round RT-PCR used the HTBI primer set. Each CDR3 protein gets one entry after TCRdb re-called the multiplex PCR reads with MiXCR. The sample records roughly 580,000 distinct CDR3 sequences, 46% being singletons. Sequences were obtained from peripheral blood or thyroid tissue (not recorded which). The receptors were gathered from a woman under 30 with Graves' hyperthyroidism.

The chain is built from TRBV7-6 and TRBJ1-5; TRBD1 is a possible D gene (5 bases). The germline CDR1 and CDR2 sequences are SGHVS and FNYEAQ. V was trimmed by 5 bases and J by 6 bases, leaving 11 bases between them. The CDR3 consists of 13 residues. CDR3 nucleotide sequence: TGTGCCAGCAGCGGGGACGTGGGTCAGCCCCAGCATTTT. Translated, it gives CASSGDVGQPQHF.

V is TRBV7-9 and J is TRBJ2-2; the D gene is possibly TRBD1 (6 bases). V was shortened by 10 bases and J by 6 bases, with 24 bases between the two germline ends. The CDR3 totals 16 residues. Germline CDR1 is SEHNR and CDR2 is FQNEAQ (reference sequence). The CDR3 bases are TGTGCCACGCTTTATAGCCGGACAGAAGGCTCCGGGGAGCTGTTTTTT. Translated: CATLYSRTEGSGELFF.

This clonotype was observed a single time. CDR3 coding DNA: TGTGCCAGCAGTTACTTCAGGGATCGTGGCTACACCTTC. Its protein is CASSYFRDRGYTF. This sequence joins TRBV25-1 and TRBJ1-2; tentative D call: TRBD1 (5 bases). The CDR3 loop spans 13 amino acids. CDR1 MGHDK and CDR2 SYGVNS come from the germline V gene. The V end lost 5 bases, the J end lost 7 bases, and 14 bases lay between the germline ends.

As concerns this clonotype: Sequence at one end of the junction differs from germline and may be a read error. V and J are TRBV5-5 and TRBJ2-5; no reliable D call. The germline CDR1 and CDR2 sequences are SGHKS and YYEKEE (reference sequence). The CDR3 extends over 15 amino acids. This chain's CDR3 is CASTVTPLGQETQYF. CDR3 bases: TGCGCCAGCACCGTGACGCCTCTCGGCCAAGAGACCCAGTACTTC.

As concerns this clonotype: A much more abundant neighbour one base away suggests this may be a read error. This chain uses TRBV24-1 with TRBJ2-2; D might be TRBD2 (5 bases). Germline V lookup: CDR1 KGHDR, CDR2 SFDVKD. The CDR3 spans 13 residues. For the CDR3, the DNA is TGTGCCACCGGTCTAGGTTCGGCCGGGGAGCCGTTTTTT. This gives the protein CATGLGSAGEPFF.

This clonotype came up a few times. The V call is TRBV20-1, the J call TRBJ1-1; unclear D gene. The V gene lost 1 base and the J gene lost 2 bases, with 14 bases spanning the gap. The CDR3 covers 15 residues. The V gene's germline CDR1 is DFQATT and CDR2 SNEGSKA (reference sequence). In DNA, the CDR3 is TGCAGTGCTAGAGTATTCGGGCAGGCTAACACTGAAGCTTTCTTT. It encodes CSARVFGQANTEAFF.

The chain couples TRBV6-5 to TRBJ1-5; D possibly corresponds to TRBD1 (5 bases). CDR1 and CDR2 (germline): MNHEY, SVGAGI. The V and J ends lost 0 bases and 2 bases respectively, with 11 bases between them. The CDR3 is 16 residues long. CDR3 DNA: TGTGCCAGCAGTTACTCGAGCAGGGAAGGCAATCAGCCCCAGCATTTT. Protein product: CASSYSSREGNQPQHF.

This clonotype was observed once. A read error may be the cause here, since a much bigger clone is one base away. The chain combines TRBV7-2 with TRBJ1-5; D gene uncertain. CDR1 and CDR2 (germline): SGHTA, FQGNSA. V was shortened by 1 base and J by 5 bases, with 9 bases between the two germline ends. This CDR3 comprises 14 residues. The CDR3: CASSLEEGDQPQHF. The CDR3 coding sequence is TGTGCCAGCAGCTTAGAGGAAGGCGATCAGCCCCAGCATTTT.

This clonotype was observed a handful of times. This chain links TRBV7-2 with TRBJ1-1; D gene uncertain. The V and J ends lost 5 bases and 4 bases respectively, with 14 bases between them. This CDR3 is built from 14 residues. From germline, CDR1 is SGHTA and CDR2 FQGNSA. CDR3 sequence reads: CASSQMGFTTEAFF. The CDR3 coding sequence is TGTGCCAGCAGCCAAATGGGGTTTACCACTGAAGCTTTCTTT.

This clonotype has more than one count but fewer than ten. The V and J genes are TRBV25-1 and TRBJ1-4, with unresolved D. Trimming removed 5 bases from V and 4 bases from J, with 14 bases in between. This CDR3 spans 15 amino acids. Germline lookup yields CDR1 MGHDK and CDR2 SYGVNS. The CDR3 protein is CASSLWAGGNEKLFF. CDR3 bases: TGTGCCAGCAGTTTATGGGCAGGCGGTAATGAAAAACTGTTTTTT.

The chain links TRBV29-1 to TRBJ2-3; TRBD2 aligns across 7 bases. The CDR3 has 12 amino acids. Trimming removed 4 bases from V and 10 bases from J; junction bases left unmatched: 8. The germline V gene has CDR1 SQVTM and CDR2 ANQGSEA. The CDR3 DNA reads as TGCAGCGTTGGACGACTAGCAACTCCGCAGTATTTT. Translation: CSVGRLATPQYF.

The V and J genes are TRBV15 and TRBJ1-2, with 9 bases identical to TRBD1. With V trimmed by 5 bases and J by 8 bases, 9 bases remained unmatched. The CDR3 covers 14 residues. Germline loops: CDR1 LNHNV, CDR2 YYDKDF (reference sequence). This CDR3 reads CATSVEDRGWGYTF. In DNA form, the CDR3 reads TGTGCCACCAGCGTTGAGGACAGGGGCTGGGGCTACACCTTC.

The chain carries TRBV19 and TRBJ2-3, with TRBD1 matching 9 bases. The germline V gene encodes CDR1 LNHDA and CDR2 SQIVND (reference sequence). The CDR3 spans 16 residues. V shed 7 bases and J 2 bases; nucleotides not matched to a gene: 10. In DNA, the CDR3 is TGTGCCAGTACCACCGGGACAGGGTTTTACACAGATACGCAGTATTTT. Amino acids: CASTTGTGFYTDTQYF.

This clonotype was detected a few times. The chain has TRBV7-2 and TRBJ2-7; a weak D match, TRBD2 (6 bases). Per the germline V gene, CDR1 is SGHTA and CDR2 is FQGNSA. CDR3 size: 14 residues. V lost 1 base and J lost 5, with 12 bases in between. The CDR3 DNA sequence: TGTGCCAGCAGCTTAGAGGGACGGAGGGACGAGCAGTACTTC. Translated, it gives CASSLEGRRDEQYF.

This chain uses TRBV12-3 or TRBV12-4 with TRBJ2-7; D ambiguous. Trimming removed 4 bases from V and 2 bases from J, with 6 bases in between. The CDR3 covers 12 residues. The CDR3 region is CASSSSPYEQYF. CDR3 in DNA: TGTGCCAGCAGTTCCTCACCCTACGAGCAGTACTTC.

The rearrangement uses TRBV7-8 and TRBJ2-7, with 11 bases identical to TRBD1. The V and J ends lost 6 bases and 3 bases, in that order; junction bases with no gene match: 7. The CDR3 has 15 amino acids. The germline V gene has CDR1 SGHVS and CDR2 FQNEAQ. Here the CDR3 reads CASSGGTGGNYEQYF. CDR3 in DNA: TGTGCCAGCAGTGGGGGGACAGGGGGGAACTACGAGCAGTACTTC.

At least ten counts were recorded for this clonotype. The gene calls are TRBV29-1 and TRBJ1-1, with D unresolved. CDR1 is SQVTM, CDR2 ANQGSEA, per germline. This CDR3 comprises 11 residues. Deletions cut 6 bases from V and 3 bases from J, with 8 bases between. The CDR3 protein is CSVKTYTEAFF. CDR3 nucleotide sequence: TGCAGCGTGAAGACCTACACTGAAGCTTTCTTT.

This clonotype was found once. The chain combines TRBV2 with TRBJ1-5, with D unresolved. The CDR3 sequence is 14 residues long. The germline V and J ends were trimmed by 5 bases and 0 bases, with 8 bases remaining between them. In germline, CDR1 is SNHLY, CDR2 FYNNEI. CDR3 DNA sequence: TGTGCCAGCAGTCGGGAAGATAGCAATCAGCCCCAGCATTTT. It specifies CASSREDSNQPQHF.